At least ten counts were recorded for the clone carrying this TCR beta chain. V shed 0 bases and J 4 bases; nucleotides not matched to a gene: 4. Germline CDR1 SGDLS, CDR2 YYNGEE. This CDR3 is 15 amino acids long. The sample comes from a study of human T cells and chemical hapten exposure. At the level of the study: For the roughly 24-week duration of the study, patients were given weekly doses of diphenylcyclopropenone on the scalp.

The time point denotes: pre-sensitization, week 0. This sample's treatment: therapeutic diphenylcyclopropenone sensitization with weekly scalp DPC. Investigators collected blood before applying each patch test. Within the library, unique molecular identifiers were attached to each individual cDNA molecule. TCRdb analysed the RACE reads with MiXCR anew, one entry per CDR3 protein. The sample has about 250,000 distinct CDR3 sequences; just under 8% are singletons. Sequences were derived from whole blood, sampled in connection with sensitization to the hapten diphenylcyclopropenone (DPC). The TCR comes from a man between 18 and 29 years old with alopecia areata. Some clones in this sample may be carry-over from other donors' samples. The chain carries TRBV9 and TRBJ1-2; TRBD1 matches at 9 bases. The CDR3 region is CASSVAQQGAYGYTF. The CDR3 DNA sequence: TGTGCCAGCAGCGTAGCTCAACAGGGGGCCTATGGCTACACCTTC.